This is a list of T cell receptor beta chains from one sample in a study of a mutant IDH1 vaccine in newly diagnosed glioma. Assay used: immunoSEQ multiplex PCR; TCRdb lists only in-frame clones, some missing. The data contain about 98,000 clones, 80% to 90% of them seen just once; the ten biggest clones take up approximately 0.58%. Specimen: PBMCs, collected from a glioma patient treated with radiotherapy, temozolomide or both. The receptors originated from a woman in her 50s with glioma. CDR3s include the opening cysteine and the closing phenylalanine or tryptophan. Each record gives: CDR3 DNA, CDR3 protein, clone size, J gene, V gene, CDR3 length, D gene. D genes are given only for firm matches. Not every row has a clone size; where given, it reads once, few, many or a size class.

TGCGCCAGGACGACTGCCACGGGGCTGAACACTGAAGCTTTCTTT | CARTTATGLNTEAFF | once | TRBJ1-1 | TRBV5-1 | 15 | -
TGCGCCAGCAGCACCGGGACAGGGGGCACTGAAGCTTTCTTT | CASSTGTGGTEAFF | - | TRBJ1-1 | TRBV5-1 | 14 | TRBD1
TGTGCCAGCAGCGCGAGATCCAACAGGGGGCTCTACGAGCAGTACTTC | CASSARSNRGLYEQYF | - | TRBJ2-7 | TRBV9 | 16 | TRBD1
TGTGCTAGCAGCCTCTACAGGGGAGGAGAGACCCAGTACTTC | CASSLYRGGETQYF | - | TRBJ2-5 | TRBV7-7 | 14 | -
TGCAGCGTTGTGAGGGACCAAGAGACCCAGTACTTC | CSVVRDQETQYF | - | TRBJ2-5 | TRBV29-1 | 12 | -
TGTGCCAGCAGCTCGGGCAGCCAAGAGACCCAGTACTTC | CASSSGSQETQYF | - | TRBJ2-5 | TRBV7-8 | 13 | -
TGTGCCAGTAGTATTAGGGATAGCAATCAGCCCCAGCATTTT | CASSIRDSNQPQHF | few | TRBJ1-5 | TRBV19 | 14 | -
TGTGCTAGTGGTTTGTTTCCAGGACTAGCCGGCAATGAGCAGTTCTTC | CASGLFPGLAGNEQFF | once | TRBJ2-1 | TRBV12-5 | 16 | TRBD2
TGTGCCAGCAGCTTAAATTCCGGGATTCAGTACTTC | CASSLNSGIQYF | - | TRBJ2-4 | TRBV7-3 | 12 | -
TGTGCCAGCAGCTCTGGGACTAGCGGGAGATCCTACGAGCAGTACTTC | CASSSGTSGRSYEQYF | - | TRBJ2-7 | TRBV7-9 | 16 | TRBD2
TGTGCCAGCAGTGAACTAGCCTACCGGTCGCCCCAGCATTTT | CASSELAYRSPQHF | - | TRBJ1-5 | TRBV6-1 | 14 | -
TGTGCCAGCAGAAGGGACAGAAACTATGGCTACACCTTC | CASRRDRNYGYTF | - | TRBJ1-2 | TRBV28 | 13 | TRBD1
TGCGCCAGCAGCTTGACCGGAAAGCTAGCGGGCCTCATGGTGTCCTACGAGCAGTACTTC | CASSLTGKLAGLMVSYEQYF | - | TRBJ2-7 | TRBV5-1 | 20 | TRBD2
TGTGCCAGCAGTTCGACTAGCGGGGGGGATACGCAGTATTTT | CASSSTSGGDTQYF | once | TRBJ2-3 | TRBV28 | 14 | TRBD2
TGTGCGGAGGGGGAGCGGGTTAACAATGAGCAGTTCTTC | CAEGERVNNEQFF | - | TRBJ2-1 | TRBV5-4 | 13 | -
TGTGCCAGCACCAGGACTAGCTGGGCCGATGAGCAGTTCTTC | CASTRTSWADEQFF | - | TRBJ2-1 | TRBV6-1 | 14 | TRBD2
TGTGCCAGCAGCTTGGTACAGTTCAACACTGAAGCTTTCTTT | CASSLVQFNTEAFF | - | TRBJ1-1 | TRBV5-5 | 14 | -
TGTGCCAGCAGCTTAGACAGATCAGATACGCAGTATTTT | CASSLDRSDTQYF | - | TRBJ2-3 | TRBV11-2 | 13 | -
TGTGCCAGCAGTATAGCGGGTTCTTCCTACGAGCAGTACTTC | CASSIAGSSYEQYF | - | TRBJ2-7 | TRBV28 | 14 | TRBD2
TGTGCCAGTAGTATAGGACTGAATAGCAATCAGCCCCAGCATTTT | CASSIGLNSNQPQHF | - | TRBJ1-5 | TRBV19 | 15 | -
TGTGCCTGGCAAACTAGCGGGGGTTACAATGAGCAGTTCTTC | CAWQTSGGYNEQFF | - | TRBJ2-1 | TRBV30 | 14 | TRBD2
TGTGCTAGCAGCTGGGACACCCCCTTCTGGGTCTACGAGCAGTACTTC | CASSWDTPFWVYEQYF | - | TRBJ2-7 | TRBV7-7 | 16 | -
TGTGCCAGCAGCCCTCTCGGACTAGCGGGGGGCTATGAGCAGTTCTTC | CASSPLGLAGGYEQFF | - | TRBJ2-1 | TRBV7-2 | 16 | TRBD2
TGTGCCAGCAGCTCCCCGGGACCCCCTTTCTTC | CASSSPGPPFF | - | TRBJ2-1 | TRBV7-9 | 11 | -
TGTGCCACCGCCGGGACTACCTCCTCCTACGAGCAGTACTTC | CATAGTTSSYEQYF | once | TRBJ2-7 | TRBV28 | 14 | TRBD2
TGTGCCAGCAGTTACATGGGAAGGGGCGCCTACGAGCAGTACTTC | CASSYMGRGAYEQYF | - | TRBJ2-7 | TRBV6-5 | 15 | -
TGTGCCAGCAGCTTACAGCTGGACACCTCCTACGAGCAGTACTTC | CASSLQLDTSYEQYF | - | TRBJ2-7 | TRBV7-8 | 15 | -
TGTGCCAGCTCACCCCCGAATGCGGTAGGTTCCCGGGGCACTGAAGCTTTCTTT | CASSPPNAVGSRGTEAFF | - | TRBJ1-1 | TRBV18 | 18 | -
TGTGCCAGCAGTGCTCGGGGCAGGTCGAGTAATGAGCAGTTCTTC | CASSARGRSSNEQFF | - | TRBJ2-1 | TRBV28 | 15 | -
TGTGCCAGCAGCCCGACAGGGTCCAACTCCTACGAGCAGTACTTC | CASSPTGSNSYEQYF | - | TRBJ2-7 | TRBV7-6 | 15 | TRBD1
TGTGCCAGCAGCGCCGGGACAGGGAGGAATCAGCCCCAGCATTTT | CASSAGTGRNQPQHF | - | TRBJ1-5 | TRBV9 | 15 | TRBD1
TGTGCCATCAGTTCTACCGGGACAGGGTCCACCTACAATGAGCAGTTCTTC | CAISSTGTGSTYNEQFF | - | TRBJ2-1 | TRBV10-3 | 17 | TRBD1
TGTGCTAGTGGTTTGCCGATGGAAGGCACAGATACGCAGTATTTT | CASGLPMEGTDTQYF | - | TRBJ2-3 | TRBV12-5 | 15 | -
TGTGCCAGTAGTATGGGACAGGGGGCTGCGGGGGCCAACGTCCTGACTTTC | CASSMGQGAAGANVLTF | once | TRBJ2-6 | TRBV19 | 17 | TRBD1
TGTGCCAGCAGCTGGGGGTTTCAGAGCAATCAGCCCCAGCATTTT | CASSWGFQSNQPQHF | - | TRBJ1-5 | TRBV7-8 | 15 | -
TGTGCCAGCAGCCTTCAACAGGGAACTAACTATGGCTACACCTTC | CASSLQQGTNYGYTF | - | TRBJ1-2 | TRBV14 | 15 | -
TGCGCCAGCCACCTCACCGGGGGGAACACTGAAGCTTTCTTT | CASHLTGGNTEAFF | once | TRBJ1-1 | TRBV5-1 | 14 | -
TGTGCCCACGCCGAAGGGGGGATGGCTGACACCATATATTTT | CAHAEGGMADTIYF | - | TRBJ1-3 | TRBV10-3 | 14 | -
TGTGCCAGTAGGCTGAGATGGACCGTGAATTCACCCCTCCACTTT | CASRLRWTVNSPLHF | - | TRBJ1-6 | TRBV28 | 15 | -
TGCAGCGTCTACAGGGTTTTGGGCTATGGCTACACCTTC | CSVYRVLGYGYTF | - | TRBJ1-2 | TRBV29-1 | 13 | -
TGTGCCAGCTCACCAGTCGGACAGAGAACAGATACGCAGTATTTT | CASSPVGQRTDTQYF | - | TRBJ2-3 | TRBV18 | 15 | -
TGTGCCAGCAGTCGTTCGACTAGCGGGACGTTGCAGTACTTC | CASSRSTSGTLQYF | - | TRBJ2-7 | TRBV7-9 | 14 | TRBD2
TGTGCCAGTAGTATCCCCTTAGGAGGGGCGGTTTCCTACAATGAGCAGTTCTTC | CASSIPLGGAVSYNEQFF | - | TRBJ2-1 | TRBV19 | 18 | -
TGCGCCAGCAGTGGTTGGGTTCTCGGTGAAGCTTTCTTT | CASSGWVLGEAFF | few | TRBJ1-1 | TRBV10-1 | 13 | -
TGTGCCAGCAGCCCTTCGACAGGCTACGAGCAGTACTTC | CASSPSTGYEQYF | - | TRBJ2-7 | TRBV9 | 13 | -
TGTGCCAGCAGTCCCTCGGTGGGTCTGCTCTCCTACGAGCAGTACTTC | CASSPSVGLLSYEQYF | - | TRBJ2-7 | TRBV27 | 16 | -
TGTGCCAGCAGCCCCTGGATCTTC | CASSPWIF | - | TRBJ2-1 | TRBV7-8 | 8 | -